This entry lists 20 T cell receptor beta chains sequenced from one sample in a study of T cells in Graves' hyperthyroidism and ophthalmopathy. The CDR3 regions of TCR beta were amplified from RNA transcripts. First-round RT-PCR of the TCR CDR3 relied on the HTBI primer set. MiXCR was run by TCRdb on the multiplex PCR reads, yielding one entry per CDR3 protein. The sample lists 490,000 or so distinct CDR3 sequences; 46% were seen once. Sequenced input: peripheral blood or thyroid tissue (not recorded which). The receptor set was obtained from an adult woman with Graves' disease, either hyperthyroidism or ophthalmopathy (not recorded which).

A remark on this clonotype: A much larger clone lies one base from this, so it may be a read error. The V and J genes are TRBV7-3 and TRBJ1-4, with TRBD1 matching over 7 bases. The CDR3 sequence is 13 residues long. Germline CDR1 reads SGHTA; CDR2 reads FQGTGA. CDR3 protein: CAGSLRQGGKLFF. CDR3 DNA sequence: TGTGCCGGCAGCTTAAGACAGGGTGGAAAACTGTTTTTT.

The chain combines TRBV19 with TRBJ1-5, with 8 bases that match TRBD1. The V and J ends lost 6 bases and 7 bases, in that order; junction bases with no gene match: 8. Germline V CDR1 and CDR2: LNHDA, SQIVND (reference sequence). The CDR3 runs 14 residues. As DNA, the CDR3 is TGTGCCAGTAGGCTACAGGGGGATTGGCAGCCCCAGCATTTT. The encoded protein is CASRLQGDWQPQHF.

As to this clonotype: A single base separates this from a much larger clone, so it may be a read error. This sequence joins TRBV6-1 and TRBJ2-5; no definite D call. The CDR3 covers 16 residues. Germline V gives CDR1 MNHNS, CDR2 SASEGT. CDR3 bases: TGTGCCAGCAGCTTAGTTCCGGGCAAGAAAGAGGAGACCCAGCACTTC. Amino acid sequence: CASSLVPGKKEETQHF.

The chain links TRBV9 to TRBJ1-1; 9 bases align to TRBD1. J lost 2 bases, V lost 4 bases, and 9 bases had no gene match. The CDR3 covers 16 residues. Germline CDR1 is SGDLS and CDR2 is YYNGEE. The CDR3 loop reads CASSPRTGVFNTEAFF. CDR3 nucleotide sequence: TGTGCCAGCAGCCCGAGGACAGGGGTGTTCAACACTGAAGCTTTCTTT.

A note on this clonotype: A much larger clone lies a single base off, so this may be a read error. The chain joins TRBV13 to TRBJ2-5; TRBD2 matches at 7 bases. J was trimmed by 5 bases and V by 0 bases; bases with no gene match: 12. CDR1 is PRHDT and CDR2 is FYEKMQ in the germline V gene (reference sequence). This CDR3 contains 17 residues. CDR3 nucleotide sequence: TGTGCCAGCAGCTTAGGGGGGGGGTTCCGTTTAAAGGAGACCCAGTACTTC. Amino acids: CASSLGGGFRLKETQYF.

The rearrangement joins TRBV10-3 to TRBJ1-5; no clear D gene. The CDR3 has 14 residues. Per germline, CDR1 ENHRY and CDR2 SYGVKD. V was shortened by 4 bases and J by 0 bases, with 7 bases between the two germline ends. The CDR3: CAISARVSNQPQHF. CDR3 DNA: TGTGCCATCAGTGCACGGGTTAGCAATCAGCCCCAGCATTTT.

This clonotype was seen just once. The chain combines TRBV18 with TRBJ1-1; 9 positions match TRBD1. Trimming at V came to 6 bases and at J to 4 bases, leaving 9 bases not matched to a gene. This CDR3 is built from 15 residues. Germline CDR1 and CDR2: KGHSH and LQKENI. DNA for the CDR3: TGTGCCAGCTCCCCGGGACAGGGTACGAGCACTGAAGCTTTCTTT. The encoded protein is CASSPGQGTSTEAFF.

This clonotype has only a few counts. The V call is TRBV4-1, the J call TRBJ1-5; 7 positions match TRBD1. J gave up 7 bases and V 2 bases, and 8 bases lay outside the gene matches. Germline CDR1 and CDR2: MGHRA and YSYEKL. The CDR3 consists of 15 residues. CDR3 nucleotide sequence: TGCGCCAGCAGCCAACAGGGGGTGCAGGGACAGCCCCAGCATTTT. Protein sequence: CASSQQGVQGQPQHF.

This clonotype was picked up one time. The chain couples TRBV19 to TRBJ1-4; D gene uncertain. The CDR3 runs 14 residues. V dropped 7 bases and J dropped 8 bases, with 17 bases sitting between them. The germline gives CDR1 LNHDA, CDR2 SQIVND (reference sequence). CDR3: CASTSGRLREKLFF. The CDR3 region has the DNA TGTGCCAGTACGTCCGGACGCTTGCGCGAAAAACTGTTTTTT.

This clonotype showed up just once. The chain uses TRBV24-1 and TRBJ1-2; maybe TRBD1 (5 bases). This CDR3 is 14 amino acids long. V was clipped by 5 bases and J by 8 bases, with 17 bases between them. Germline V gene data show CDR1 as KGHDR and CDR2 as SFDVKD. CDR3 loop: CATSAPTPGSGYTF. The CDR3 coding sequence is TGTGCCACCAGTGCCCCAACCCCAGGGAGCGGCTACACCTTC.

The chain uses TRBV11-2 and TRBJ1-1; possible D gene TRBD1, 6 bases. Trimming shortened V by 6 bases and J by 5 bases, and 13 bases separated the two germline ends. The CDR3 has 13 amino acids. CDR1 is SGHAT, CDR2 FQNNGV, per germline. CDR3 bases: TGTGCCAGCAGTTCGGACAGACATACTGAAGCTTTCTTT. This translates into CASSSDRHTEAFF.

In its sample, this clonotype was seen many times. The chain employs TRBV3-1 and TRBJ2-5; D remains unclear. V was shortened by 2 bases and J by 5 bases, with 6 bases between the two germline ends. Germline CDR1 LGHDT, CDR2 YNNKEL (reference sequence). This CDR3 spans 12 amino acids. Here the CDR3 DNA reads TGTGCCAGCAGCCAAATTCCCGAGACCCAGTACTTC. This encodes CASSQIPETQYF.

This sequence joins TRBV5-1 and TRBJ2-7; D gene ambiguous. The CDR3 is made up of 13 amino acids. Germline V gene data show CDR1 as SGHRS and CDR2 as YFSETQ. V lost 4 bases and J lost 7, with 15 bases in between. In DNA form, the CDR3 reads TGCGCCAGCAGCGCCTCGAACACCGGGGAGCAGTACTTC. Translating it yields CASSASNTGEQYF.

This clonotype was found many times. This chain connects TRBV13 to TRBJ1-1, with D perhaps TRBD1 (6 bases). CDR3 length equals 12 residues. Germline assignment: CDR1 PRHDT and CDR2 FYEKMQ (reference sequence). V lost 10 bases and J 6 bases, leaving 15 bases between the germline ends. CDR3 nucleotide sequence: TGTGCCACTGCAGACAGGCGGCCTGAAGCTTTCTTT. It translates to CATADRRPEAFF.

The chain has TRBV11-2 and TRBJ1-3; 8 nucleotides align to TRBD1. With 5 bases clipped from V and 5 bases from J, the junction kept 8 bases outside the gene matches. In germline, CDR1 is SGHAT, CDR2 FQNNGV. This CDR3 comprises 15 residues. CDR3 DNA: TGTGCCAGCAGCACCGACAGGGGTTACCGAAACACCATATATTTT. The encoded protein is CASSTDRGYRNTIYF. Together with reference TRBV11-2 and TRBJ1-3, the CDR3 gives the full variable domain: EAGVAQSPRYKIIEKRQSVAFWCNPISGHATLYWYQQILGQGPKLLIQFQNNGVVDDSQLPKDRFSAERLKGVDSTLKIQPAKLEDSAVYLCASSTDRGYRNTIYFGEGSWLTVV.

The J gene is TRBJ2-7, the V gene TRBV5-1; 8 bases are shared with TRBD2. Germline-derived CDR1 and CDR2 are SGHRS and YFSETQ. Trimming cost V 4 bases and J 0 bases; bases outside gene matches: 6. The CDR3 runs to 15 residues. CDR3 amino acids: CASSREGRSSYEQYF. The CDR3 bases are TGCGCCAGCAGCCGGGAGGGTAGGAGCTCCTACGAGCAGTACTTC.

Points on this clonotype: This could be a read error, since a much larger clone is one nucleotide away. The chain joins TRBV4-3 to TRBJ1-5; D is ambiguous. CDR1 is LGHNA and CDR2 is YSLEER in the germline V gene. This CDR3 contains 13 residues. The CDR3 region has the DNA TGCGCCAGCAGCCCCCACATAAATCAGCCCCATCATTTT. This translates into CASSPHINQPHHF.

The count of this clonotype is one. A much larger clone sits a single nucleotide away, making a read error possible. The V call is TRBV5-1, the J call TRBJ2-7; 14 positions match TRBD2. The junction had 6 bases not matched to a gene; V was cut back by 3 bases and J by 1 base. CDR1 is SGHRS and CDR2 is YFSETQ in the germline V gene. The CDR3 contains 17 residues. CDR3 amino acids: CASSWTSGRSGSYEQYF. The CDR3, as DNA: TGCGCCAGCAGCTGGACTAGCGGGAGGTCGGGTTCCTACGAGCAGTACTTC. The entire variable domain, with the rest obtained from reference TRBV5-1 and TRBJ2-7, is as follows: KAGVTQTPRYLIKTRGQQVTLSCSPISGHRSVSWYQQTPGQGLQFLFEYFSETQRNKGNFPGRFSGRQFSNSRSEMNVSTLELGDSALYLCASSWTSGRSGSYEQYFGPGTRLTVT.

This clonotype has just a few counts. The chain employs TRBV20-1 and TRBJ2-7, with TRBD2 matching 8 bases. V lost 6 bases and J lost 1; bases outside the gene matches: 20. This CDR3 has 18 amino acids. Germline values: CDR1 DFQATT, CDR2 SNEGSKA (reference sequence). The CDR3 DNA reads as TGCAGTGCCACTAAACCGGGACTAGGAGTGGGGAAGTCCTACGAGCAGTACTTC. Its protein product is CSATKPGLGVGKSYEQYF.

The genes are TRBV15 and TRBJ1-2, with a tentative D call TRBD1 (5 bases). The CDR3 extends over 14 amino acids. V was cut by 1 base and J by 6 bases, with 12 bases left in between. Germline CDR1 LNHNV, CDR2 YYDKDF (reference sequence). In nucleotides, the CDR3 is TGTGCCACCAGCAGAGGGGCAGGGTTTCATGGCTACACCTTC. As protein: CATSRGAGFHGYTF.